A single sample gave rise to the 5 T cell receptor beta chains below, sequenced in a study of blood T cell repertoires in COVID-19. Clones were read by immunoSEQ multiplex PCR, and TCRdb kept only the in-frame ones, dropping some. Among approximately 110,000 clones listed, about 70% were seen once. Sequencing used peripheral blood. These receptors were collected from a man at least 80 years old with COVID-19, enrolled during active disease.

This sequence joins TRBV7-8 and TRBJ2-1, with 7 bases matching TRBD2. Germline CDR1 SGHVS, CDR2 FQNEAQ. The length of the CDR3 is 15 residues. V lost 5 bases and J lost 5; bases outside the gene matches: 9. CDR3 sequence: CASSRVRGSNNEQFF. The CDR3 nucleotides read TGTGCCAGCAGCCGAGTTCGCGGGAGTAACAATGAGCAGTTCTTC.

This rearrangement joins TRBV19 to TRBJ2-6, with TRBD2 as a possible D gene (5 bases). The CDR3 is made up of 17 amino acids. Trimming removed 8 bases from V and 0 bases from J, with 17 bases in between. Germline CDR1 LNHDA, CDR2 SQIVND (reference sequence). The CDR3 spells CASGDRRLSSGANVLTF. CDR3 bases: TGTGCCAGTGGCGATAGGAGGTTGAGCTCTGGGGCCAACGTCCTGACTTTC.

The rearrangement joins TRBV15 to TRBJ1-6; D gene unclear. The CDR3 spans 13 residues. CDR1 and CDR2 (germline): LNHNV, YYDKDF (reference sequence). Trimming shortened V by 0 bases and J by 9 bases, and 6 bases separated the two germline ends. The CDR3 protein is CATSRDISSPLHF. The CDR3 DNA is TGTGCCACCAGCAGAGATATCAGTTCACCCCTCCACTTT.

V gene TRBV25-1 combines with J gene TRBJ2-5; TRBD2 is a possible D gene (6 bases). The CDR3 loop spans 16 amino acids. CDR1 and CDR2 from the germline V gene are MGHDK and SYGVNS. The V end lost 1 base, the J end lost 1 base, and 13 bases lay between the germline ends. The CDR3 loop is CASSELGVGGQETQYF. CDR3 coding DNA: TGTGCCAGCAGTGAATTGGGAGTCGGGGGCCAAGAGACCCAGTACTTC. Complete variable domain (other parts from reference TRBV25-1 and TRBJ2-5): EADIYQTPRYLVIGTGKKITLECSQTMGHDKMYWYQQDPGMELHLIHYSYGVNSTEKGDLSSESTVSRIRTEHFPLTLESARPSHTSQYLCASSELGVGGQETQYFGPGTRLLVL.

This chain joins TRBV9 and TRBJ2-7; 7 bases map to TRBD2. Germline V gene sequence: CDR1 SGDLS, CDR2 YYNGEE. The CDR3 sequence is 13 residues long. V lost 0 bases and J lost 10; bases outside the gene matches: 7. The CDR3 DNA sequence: TGTGCCAGCAGCGTAGATGTGGGAGGGGACCAGTACTTC. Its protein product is CASSVDVGGDQYF.